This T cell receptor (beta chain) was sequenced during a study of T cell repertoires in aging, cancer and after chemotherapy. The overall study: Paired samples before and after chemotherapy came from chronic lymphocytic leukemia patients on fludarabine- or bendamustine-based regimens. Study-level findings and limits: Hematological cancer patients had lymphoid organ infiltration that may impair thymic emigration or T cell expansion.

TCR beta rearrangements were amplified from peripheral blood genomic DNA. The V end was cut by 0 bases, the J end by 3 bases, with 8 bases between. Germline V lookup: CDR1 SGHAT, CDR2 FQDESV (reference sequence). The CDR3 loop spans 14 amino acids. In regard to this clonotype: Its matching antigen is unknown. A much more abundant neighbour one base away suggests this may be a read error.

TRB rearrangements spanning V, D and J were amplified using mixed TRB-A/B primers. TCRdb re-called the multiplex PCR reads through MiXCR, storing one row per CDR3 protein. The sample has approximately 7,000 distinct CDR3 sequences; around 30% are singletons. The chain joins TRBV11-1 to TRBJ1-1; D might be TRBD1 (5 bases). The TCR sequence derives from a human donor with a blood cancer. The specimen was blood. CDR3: CASSLAGRDTEAFF. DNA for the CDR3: TGTGCCAGCAGCTTAGCGGGGCGGGACACTGAAGCTTTCTTT.